The present T cell receptor beta chain was sequenced within a study of blood T cells in healthy people across ages. The authors drew roughly 9.8 milliliters of peripheral blood from each donor. This clonotype was recorded at least ten times. A second roughly 7 to 11 cycle PCR used barcoded and J-beta primers. TCRdb processed the 5' RACE reads anew with MiXCR; each CDR3 protein has one entry. The table lists around 870,000 distinct CDR3 sequences, less than 35% of them singletons, with approximately 15% in the top ten. Per the germline V gene, CDR1 is MNHEY and CDR2 is SVGEGT. The CDR3 has 13 residues. V dropped 7 bases and J dropped 7; count of bases not matched to a gene: 6.

The sequenced sample was blood. This chain joins TRBV6-2 or TRBV6-3 and TRBJ2-4, with 8 bases fitting TRBD1. The sequence was obtained from an elderly woman in good health. The CDR3 coding sequence is TGTGCCAGCAAAGGCAGGGGGCCTAACATTCAGTACTTC. Its translation is CASKGRGPNIQYF.